The 15 T cell receptor beta chains in this list originate from one sample, sequenced in a study of PD-1 blockade in classical Hodgkin lymphoma. All trial patients relapsed after autologous stem cell transplantation. Assay: immunoSEQ multiplex PCR; the TCRdb copy retains only in-frame clones and omits some. Of about 99,000 clones detected, roughly 79% appear once; the ten largest clones hold around 15%. Specimen: peripheral blood mononuclear cells (PBMCs), collected before the second cycle of nivolumab. Receptor source: a human donor with classical Hodgkin lymphoma.

The chain carries TRBV10-1 and TRBJ2-2, with D hard to call. Trimming removed 6 bases at V and 6 bases at J, with 11 bases between. Germline CDR1 and CDR2: WNHNN and SYGVQD (reference sequence). The CDR3 sequence is 13 residues long. The CDR3 region is CASSPYYAGELFF. In nucleotides, the CDR3 is TGCGCCAGCAGCCCCTACTACGCCGGGGAGCTGTTTTTT.

The chain combines TRBV12-2 with TRBJ1-4; the table's D gene call, TRBD1, was not cross checked with the DNA. TRBV12-2 represents a pseudogene. This CDR3 is 20 amino acids long. The CDR3 reads CASRLTRHADRGRVDEKLFF. For the CDR3, the DNA is TGTGCAAGTCGCTTAACCCGGCACGCGGACAGGGGGCGAGTGGATGAAAAACTGTTTTTT.

This chain joins TRBV5-1 and TRBJ1-1, with 7 bases matching TRBD1. Germline trimming cut 1 base from V and 3 bases from J; bases unmatched to any gene: 3. Germline CDR1 reads SGHRS; CDR2 reads YFSETQ. This CDR3 contains 14 residues. The CDR3 DNA follows: TGCGCCAGCAGCTTGCAGGGGGGAGACACTGAAGCTTTCTTT. Its translation: CASSLQGGDTEAFF.

For this clone: A junction end diverges from the germline sequence, so it may reflect a read error. The J gene is TRBJ2-5, the V gene TRBV6-1, with TRBD1 matching 7 bases. The CDR3 runs 15 residues. Germline V gene data show CDR1 as MNHNS and CDR2 as SASEGT. The CDR3 here is CASREGQVHQETQYF. The DNA for the CDR3 is TGTGCCAGCAGGGAAGGACAGGTCCACCAAGAGACCCAGTACTTC.

The chain is built from TRBV7-3 and TRBJ2-3; possibly TRBD2 for D (5 bases). The CDR3 has 15 amino acids. V was trimmed by 4 bases and J by 1 base, leaving 12 bases between them. Germline CDR1 reads SGHTA; CDR2 reads FQGTGA. The CDR3 DNA reads TGTGCCAGCAGCTCCCCCCCGGAGGGCACAGATACGCAGTATTTT. Protein product: CASSSPPEGTDTQYF. Filled out from reference TRBV7-3 and TRBJ2-3, the complete variable domain reads GAGVSQTPSNKVTEKGKYVELRCDPISGHTALYWYRQSLGQGPEFLIYFQGTGAADDSGLPNDRFFAVRPEGSVSTLKIQRTERGDSAVYLCASSSPPEGTDTQYFGPGTRLTVL.

The count of this clone is one. This chain joins TRBV4-1 and TRBJ2-7; D is unresolved. Germline V CDR1 and CDR2: MGHRA, YSYEKL. The CDR3 has 13 residues. Trimming removed 0 bases at V and 9 bases at J, with 12 bases between. CDR3 coding DNA: TGCGCCAGCAGCCAAGATAGTGACTCGCTGCAGTACTTC. Translating gives CASSQDSDSLQYF.

The J gene is TRBJ1-5, the V gene TRBV7-8, with TRBD1 identical over 9 bases. Unmatched junction bases numbered 5, after V lost 6 bases and J lost 2 bases. The CDR3 is made up of 15 amino acids. From germline, CDR1 is SGHVS and CDR2 FQNEAQ. CDR3 sequence (DNA): TGTGCCAGCAGAGAGGACAGGGGAGGCAATCAGCCCCAGCATTTT. Protein product: CASREDRGGNQPQHF.

V and J are TRBV5-1 and TRBJ2-4, with TRBD2 matching over 12 bases. Trimming removed 4 bases from V and 0 bases from J; junction bases left unmatched: 11. This CDR3 comprises 19 residues. CDR1 and CDR2 from the germline V gene are SGHRS and YFSETQ. CDR3 sequence reads: CASSDQLGTSGPAKNIQYF. In DNA form, the CDR3 reads TGCGCCAGCAGCGACCAACTCGGGACTAGCGGGCCAGCCAAAAACATTCAGTACTTC.

J is TRBJ2-5 and V is TRBV6-1, with D possibly TRBD2 on 5 matching bases. V was shortened by 2 bases and J by 5 bases, with 12 bases between the two germline ends. Germline assignment: CDR1 MNHNS and CDR2 SASEGT. The CDR3 loop spans 14 amino acids. Here the CDR3 reads CASSELGSGETQYF. The DNA for the CDR3 is TGTGCCAGCAGTGAATTAGGGTCGGGGGAGACCCAGTACTTC.

V gene TRBV6-1 combines with J gene TRBJ1-2, with D possibly TRBD1 on 5 matching bases. CDR1 is MNHNS and CDR2 is SASEGT in the germline V gene. Trimming shortened V by 0 bases and J by 4 bases, and 9 bases separated the two germline ends. This CDR3 region has 14 residues. The CDR3 coding sequence is TGTGCCAGCAGTGAAGCCGGGGGGTTCTATGGCTACACCTTC. This gives the protein CASSEAGGFYGYTF.

V gene TRBV5-6 combines with J gene TRBJ2-3; 11 positions agree with TRBD1. The CDR3 loop spans 18 amino acids. V lost 0 bases and J lost 1; bases outside the gene matches: 7. Germline CDR1 SGHDT, CDR2 YYEEEE. CDR3 region: CASSLGTGGGSGTDTQYF. DNA of the CDR3: TGTGCCAGCAGCTTGGGGACAGGGGGCGGGAGCGGCACAGATACGCAGTATTTT.

The chain uses TRBV14 and TRBJ2-1; TRBD2 aligns across 7 bases. This CDR3 has 14 amino acids. The V gene's germline CDR1 is SGHDN and CDR2 FVKESK. V was clipped by 2 bases and J by 6 bases; unmatched bases: 4. In DNA, the CDR3 is TGTGCCAGCAGCCAATTCACTAGCGTCAATGAGCAGTTCTTC. It translates to CASSQFTSVNEQFF.

This chain links TRBV6-4 with TRBJ2-2; D not certain. Germline CDR1 reads MRHNA; CDR2 reads SNTAGT. CDR3 length: 13 residues. V was clipped by 2 bases and J by 3 bases, with 4 bases between them. CDR3 in amino acids: CASSDRDTGELFF. The CDR3 bases are TGTGCCAGCAGTGACAGGGACACCGGGGAGCTGTTTTTT.

The chain couples TRBV18 to TRBJ1-2, with TRBD1 as a possible D gene (5 bases). Germline V gene lookup returns CDR1 KGHSH and CDR2 LQKENI. The CDR3 loop spans 16 amino acids. V was clipped by 3 bases and J by 4 bases, with 18 bases between them. The CDR3 DNA reads as TGTGCCAGCTCACCGAGCCCGCAAGGGGCCGCCTATGGCTACACCTTC. This codes for CASSPSPQGAAYGYTF.

This clone has more than one count but fewer than ten. A read error may account for a junction end that differs from germline. The chain is built from TRBV27 and TRBJ2-7; D call uncertain. The CDR3 totals 14 residues. CDR1 and CDR2 from the germline V gene are MNHEY and SMNVEV (reference sequence). The CDR3 spells CASSLYGRSSEQYF. CDR3 DNA sequence: TGTGCCAGCAGTTTATACGGGCGTTCCTCCGAGCAGTACTTC.